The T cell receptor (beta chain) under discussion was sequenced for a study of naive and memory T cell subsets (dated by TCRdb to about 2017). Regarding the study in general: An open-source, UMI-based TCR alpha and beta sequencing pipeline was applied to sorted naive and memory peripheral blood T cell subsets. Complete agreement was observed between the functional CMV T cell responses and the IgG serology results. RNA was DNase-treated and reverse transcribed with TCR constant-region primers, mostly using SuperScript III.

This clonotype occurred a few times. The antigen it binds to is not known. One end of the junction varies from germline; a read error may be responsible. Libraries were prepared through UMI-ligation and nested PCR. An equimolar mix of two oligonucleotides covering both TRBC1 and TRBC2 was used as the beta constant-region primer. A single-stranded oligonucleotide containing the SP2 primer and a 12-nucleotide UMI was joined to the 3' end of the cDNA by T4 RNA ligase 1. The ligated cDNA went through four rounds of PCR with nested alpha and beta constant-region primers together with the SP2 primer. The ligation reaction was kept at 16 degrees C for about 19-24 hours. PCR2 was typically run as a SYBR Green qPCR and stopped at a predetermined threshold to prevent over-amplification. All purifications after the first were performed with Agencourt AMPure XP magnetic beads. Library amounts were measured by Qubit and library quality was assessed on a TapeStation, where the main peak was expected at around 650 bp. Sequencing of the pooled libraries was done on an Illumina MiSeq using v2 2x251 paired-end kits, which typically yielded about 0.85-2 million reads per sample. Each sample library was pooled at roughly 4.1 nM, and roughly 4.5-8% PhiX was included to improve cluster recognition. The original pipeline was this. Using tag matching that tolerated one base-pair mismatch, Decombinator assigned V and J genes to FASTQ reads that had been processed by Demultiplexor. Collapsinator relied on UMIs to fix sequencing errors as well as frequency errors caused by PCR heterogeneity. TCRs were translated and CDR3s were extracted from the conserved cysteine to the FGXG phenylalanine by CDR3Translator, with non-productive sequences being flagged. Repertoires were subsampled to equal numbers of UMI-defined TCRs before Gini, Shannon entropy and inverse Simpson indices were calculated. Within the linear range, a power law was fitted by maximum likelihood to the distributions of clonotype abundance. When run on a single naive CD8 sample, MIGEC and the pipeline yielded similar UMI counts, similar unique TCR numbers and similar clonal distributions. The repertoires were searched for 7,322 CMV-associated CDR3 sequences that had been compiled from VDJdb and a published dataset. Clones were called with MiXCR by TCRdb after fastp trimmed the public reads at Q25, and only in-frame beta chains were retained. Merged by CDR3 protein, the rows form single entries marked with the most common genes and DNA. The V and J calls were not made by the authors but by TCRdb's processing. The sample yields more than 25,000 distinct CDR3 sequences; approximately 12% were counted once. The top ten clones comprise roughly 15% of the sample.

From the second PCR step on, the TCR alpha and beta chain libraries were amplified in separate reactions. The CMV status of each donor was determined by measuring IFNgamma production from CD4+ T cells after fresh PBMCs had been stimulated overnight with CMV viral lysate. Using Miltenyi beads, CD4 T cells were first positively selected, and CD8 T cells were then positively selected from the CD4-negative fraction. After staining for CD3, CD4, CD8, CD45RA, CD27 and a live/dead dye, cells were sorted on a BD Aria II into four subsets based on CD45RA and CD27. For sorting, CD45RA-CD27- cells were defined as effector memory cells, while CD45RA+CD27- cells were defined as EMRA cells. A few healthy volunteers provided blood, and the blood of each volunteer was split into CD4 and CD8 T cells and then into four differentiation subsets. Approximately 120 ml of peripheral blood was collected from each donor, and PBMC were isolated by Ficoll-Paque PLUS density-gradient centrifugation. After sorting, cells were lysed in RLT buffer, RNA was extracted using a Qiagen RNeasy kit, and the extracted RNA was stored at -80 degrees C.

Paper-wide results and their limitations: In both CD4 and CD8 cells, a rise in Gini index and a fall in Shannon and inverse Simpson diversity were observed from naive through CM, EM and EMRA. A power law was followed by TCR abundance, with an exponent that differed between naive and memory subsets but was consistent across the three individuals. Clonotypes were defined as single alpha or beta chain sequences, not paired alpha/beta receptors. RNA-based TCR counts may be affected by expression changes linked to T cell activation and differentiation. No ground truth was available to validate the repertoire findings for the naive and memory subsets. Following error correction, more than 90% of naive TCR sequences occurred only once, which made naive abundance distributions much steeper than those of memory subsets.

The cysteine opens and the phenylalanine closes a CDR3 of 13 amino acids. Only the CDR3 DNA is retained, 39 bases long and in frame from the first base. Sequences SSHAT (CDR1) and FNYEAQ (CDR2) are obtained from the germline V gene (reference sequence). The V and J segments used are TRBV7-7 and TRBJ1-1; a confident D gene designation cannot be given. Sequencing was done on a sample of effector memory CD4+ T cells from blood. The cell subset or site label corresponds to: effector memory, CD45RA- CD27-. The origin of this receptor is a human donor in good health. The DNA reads TGTGCTAGCAGCTTAGACTGGGGAGCTGAAGCTTTCTTT. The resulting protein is CASSLDWGAEAFF.